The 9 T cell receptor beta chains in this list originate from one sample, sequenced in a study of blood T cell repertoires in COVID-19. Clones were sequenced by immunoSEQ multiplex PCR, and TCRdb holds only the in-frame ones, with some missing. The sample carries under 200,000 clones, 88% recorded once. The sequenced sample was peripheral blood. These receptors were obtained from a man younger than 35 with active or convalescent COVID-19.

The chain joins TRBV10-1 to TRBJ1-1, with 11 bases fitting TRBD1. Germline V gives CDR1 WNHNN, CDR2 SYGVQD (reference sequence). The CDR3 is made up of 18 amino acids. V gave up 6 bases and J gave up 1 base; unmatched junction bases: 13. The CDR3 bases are TGCGCCAGCAGACGGACAGGGGGCCCCGCGGCTCGGAACACTGAAGCTTTCTTT. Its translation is CASRRTGGPAARNTEAFF.

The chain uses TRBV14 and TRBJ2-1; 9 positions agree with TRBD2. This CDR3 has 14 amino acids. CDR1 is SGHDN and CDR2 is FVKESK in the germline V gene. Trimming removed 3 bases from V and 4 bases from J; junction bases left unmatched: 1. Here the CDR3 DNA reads TGTGCCAGCAGCCACCTAGCGGGATACAATGAGCAGTTCTTC. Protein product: CASSHLAGYNEQFF.

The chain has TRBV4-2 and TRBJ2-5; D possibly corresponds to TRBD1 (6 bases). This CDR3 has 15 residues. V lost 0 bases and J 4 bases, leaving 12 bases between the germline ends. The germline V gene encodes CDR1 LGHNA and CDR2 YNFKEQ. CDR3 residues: CASSQEGAGVETQYF. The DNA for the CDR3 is TGTGCCAGCAGCCAAGAGGGGGCAGGGGTAGAGACCCAGTACTTC.

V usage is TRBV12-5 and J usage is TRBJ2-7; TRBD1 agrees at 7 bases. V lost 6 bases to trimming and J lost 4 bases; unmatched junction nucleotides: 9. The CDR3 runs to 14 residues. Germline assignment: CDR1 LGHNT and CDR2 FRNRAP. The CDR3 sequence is CASGAGTEIYEQYF. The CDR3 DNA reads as TGTGCTAGTGGAGCCGGGACAGAGATTTACGAGCAGTACTTC.

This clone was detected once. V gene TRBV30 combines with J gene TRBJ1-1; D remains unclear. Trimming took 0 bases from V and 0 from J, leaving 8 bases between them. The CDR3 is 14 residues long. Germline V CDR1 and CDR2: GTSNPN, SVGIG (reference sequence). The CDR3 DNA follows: TGTGCCTGGAGTGTCTGGCCGATGAACACTGAAGCTTTCTTT. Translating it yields CAWSVWPMNTEAFF.

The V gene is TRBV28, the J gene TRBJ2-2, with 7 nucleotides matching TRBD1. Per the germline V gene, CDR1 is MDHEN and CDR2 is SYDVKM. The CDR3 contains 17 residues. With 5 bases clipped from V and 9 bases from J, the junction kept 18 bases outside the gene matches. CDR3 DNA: TGTGCCAGCAGTGGCTTTTTAGAGACAGGGATCAGCTGGGAGCTGTTTTTT. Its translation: CASSGFLETGISWELFF.

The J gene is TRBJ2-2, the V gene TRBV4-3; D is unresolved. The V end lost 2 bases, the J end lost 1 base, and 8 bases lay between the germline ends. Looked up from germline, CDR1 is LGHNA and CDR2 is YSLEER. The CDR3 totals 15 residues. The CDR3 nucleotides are TGCGCCAGCAGCCAATTTTCGGTGAACACCGGGGAGCTGTTTTTT. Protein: CASSQFSVNTGELFF.

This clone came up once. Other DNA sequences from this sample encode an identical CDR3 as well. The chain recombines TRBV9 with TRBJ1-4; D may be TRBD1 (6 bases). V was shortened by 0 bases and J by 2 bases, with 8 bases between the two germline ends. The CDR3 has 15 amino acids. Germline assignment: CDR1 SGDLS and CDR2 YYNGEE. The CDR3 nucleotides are TGTGCCAGCAGCGTAGGAACAGGGACTAATGAAAAACTGTTTTTT. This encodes CASSVGTGTNEKLFF.

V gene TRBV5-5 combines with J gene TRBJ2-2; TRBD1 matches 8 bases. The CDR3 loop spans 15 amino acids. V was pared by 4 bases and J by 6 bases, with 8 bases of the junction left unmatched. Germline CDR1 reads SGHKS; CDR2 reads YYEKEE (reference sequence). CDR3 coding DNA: TGTGCCAGCAGCACCCAGGGGGCGAAGGCCGGGGAGCTGTTTTTT. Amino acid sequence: CASSTQGAKAGELFF.